This TCR beta chain was captured by sequencing in a study of shared clonotypes between healthy human individuals. Whole-study findings and limits: A reduction in generation probabilities was seen for non-shared clonotypes relative to those shared by all four donors. The researchers took only blood, and tissue repertoires probably look different.

Those who donated were healthy HIV-negative adults, with no recent acute infections or vaccinations reported. It was across several immunoSEQ plates that each subset's genomic DNA was evenly split. Generated by immunoSEQ multiplex PCR, the TCRdb table keeps only in-frame clones and is missing some. The profile shows millions of clones, 95% of them singletons. V gave up 5 bases and J gave up 6 bases; unmatched junction bases: 13. CDR1 and CDR2 from the germline V gene are SGHTA and FQGNSA. This CDR3 has 17 residues. This clone was picked up one time. Antigen specificity is unknown. The rearrangement links TRBV7-2 to TRBJ2-7, with TRBD2 identical over 13 bases. Sequenced input: naive CD4+ T cells sorted from blood. The subset is: CD45RA+ positively selected. This clonotype originated in a man younger than 30 in good health. The CDR3 DNA is TGTGCCAGCAGCAGAGATCCGGGACTAGCGGGGTTAAGCGAGCAGTACTTC. Its translation: CASSRDPGLAGLSEQYF.